The source of this TCR beta chain is a study of graft-versus-host responses after intestinal transplantation (dated by TCRdb to the early 2020s). The study in broad terms: The transplants that recipients got were multivisceral, liver-intestinal, or isolated intestinal. Every recipient was given anti-thymocyte globulin induction, followed by about three years of maintenance tacrolimus and steroids. After intestinal transplantation, graft-versus-host and host-versus-graft alloreactive T cell clones were followed in the graft, circulation and bone marrow using bulk TCR-beta CDR3 sequencing. To identify alloreactive clones, pre-transplant mixed lymphocyte reaction products were sequenced and then compared with unstimulated pre-transplant donor and recipient T cells. Of the approximately 25 intestinal transplant recipients enrolled in the cohort, one of whom was a retransplant, a few patients without pretransplant specimens were excluded. A peak of at least 4% donor T cells among recipient peripheral blood mononuclear cells was the definition used for donor T cell macrochimerism. Rather than being sequenced by the commercial service, samples from a few later patients were sequenced in-house on an Illumina MiSeq and processed with MiXCR.

Library generation was performed with the immunoSEQ multiplex PCR assay. For most patients, genomic DNA was subjected to high-throughput TCR-beta CDR3 sequencing by Adaptive Biotechnologies. The original pipeline was this. Adaptive's ImmunoSEQ software supplied the TCR sequencing data for 15 to 20 patients, while MiXCR and VDJtools were used to process three other patients. CDR3 nucleotide sequences shared between donor and recipient were removed because the origin of such sequences could not be assigned. To count as alloreactive, a clone needed at least 2-fold expansion over unstimulated cells and a minimum CFSE-low frequency of 0.002% (template counts) or 0.001% (read counts). Mappable clones were those detected in sequenced pre-transplant spleen, lymph node, or MLR CFSE-low populations of the donor or recipient. The cumulative frequency of alloreactive clones was calculated as a percentage of all sequences, weighted by copy number. Sourced from immuneACCESS, this table was stored by TCRdb with only in-frame sequences that have V and J called. A share of the clones is absent; for the studies checked, an unresolved V gene accounts for under half, and the remainder has no known explanation. The V and J calls and clone size are taken from that table; D and trimming were inferred from the DNA. The sample data list some 15,000 clones, and 83% of these were observed just once. The biggest ten clones account for 3% to 4% of the sample.

Intraepithelial and lamina propria lymphocytes were isolated from graft specimens using dithiothreitol, EDTA incubations and collagenase D digestion. Serial intestinal graft biopsy specimens collected up to 600 days after transplant underwent bulk TCR-beta sequencing. Here is what the overall study found, with its caveats: The conclusions were limited by the relatively low number and heterogeneity of the intestinal transplant patients. In patients with donor T cell macrochimerism, the allografts had high GvH to HvG T cell clonal ratios. Early after transplant, peak levels of circulating GvH clones were associated with declines in HvG clones. GvH clones were detected in recipient bone marrow, and some appeared earlier in ileal mucosa or blood, consistent with an intestinal mucosal origin.

This clone was observed a handful of times. Its antigen is not yet known. It has no much larger one-base neighbor in the sample; base qualities were not kept. Here the sequenced sample was ileum tissue, taken just under 600 days after intestinal transplantation. The TCR originated in a human patient who received an intestinal transplant, so some T cells may come from the graft donor.

The CDR3 is CASSLAVKVAGELFF. The bases are TGTGCCAGCAGCTTAGCTGTCAAAGTGGCCGGGGAGCTGTTTTTT. The rearrangement joined TRBV11-2 to TRBJ2-2, with no D gene named confidently. The CDR3 runs 15 amino acids, cysteine and phenylalanine included. Only CDR3 DNA remains: 45 bases, in frame from the first base. V and J are truncated by 1 base and 6 bases respectively, leaving an intervening sequence of 12 bases. The germline V gene yields SGHAT for CDR1 and FQNNGV for CDR2.